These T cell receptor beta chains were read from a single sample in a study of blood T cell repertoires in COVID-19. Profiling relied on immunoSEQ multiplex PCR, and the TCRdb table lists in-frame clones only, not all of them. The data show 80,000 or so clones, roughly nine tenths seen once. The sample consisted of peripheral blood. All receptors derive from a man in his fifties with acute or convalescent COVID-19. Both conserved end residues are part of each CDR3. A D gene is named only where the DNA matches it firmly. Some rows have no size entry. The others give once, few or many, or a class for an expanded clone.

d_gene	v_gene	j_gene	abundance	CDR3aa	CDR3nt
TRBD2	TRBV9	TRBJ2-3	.	CASSASGLVDTQYF	TGTGCCAGCAGCGCGTCGGGACTAGTCGATACGCAGTATTTT
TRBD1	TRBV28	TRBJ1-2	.	CASSSEGRGRWDYGYTF	TGTGCCAGCAGTTCGGAAGGCAGGGGGAGGTGGGACTATGGCTACACCTTC
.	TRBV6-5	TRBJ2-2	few	CASRRGGTGELFF	TGTGCCAGCAGACGAGGGGGCACCGGGGAGCTGTTTTTT
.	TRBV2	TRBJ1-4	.	CASSEGFTGDREKLFF	TGTGCCAGCAGTGAGGGCTTCACAGGTGATCGGGAAAAACTGTTTTTT
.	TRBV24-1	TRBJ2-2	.	CATRSTGPGELFF	TGTGCCACCCGTTCGACAGGACCCGGGGAGCTGTTTTTT
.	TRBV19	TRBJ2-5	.	CASSMDGRLTEETQYF	TGTGCCAGTAGTATGGATGGGCGACTAACTGAAGAGACCCAGTACTTC
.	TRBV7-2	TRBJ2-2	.	CASSFTRGHGELFF	TGTGCCAGCAGCTTTACCCGCGGCCACGGGGAGCTGTTTTTT
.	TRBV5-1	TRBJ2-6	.	CASSFVGRSLAFTGANVLTF	TGCGCCAGCAGCTTTGTAGGGAGGTCTCTCGCTTTTACTGGGGCCAACGTCCTGACTTTC
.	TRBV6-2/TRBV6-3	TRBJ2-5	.	CASSPGTQYF	TGTGCCAGCAGTCCAGGGACCCAGTACTTC
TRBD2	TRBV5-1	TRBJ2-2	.	CASSWGGYSITGELFF	TGCGCCAGCAGCTGGGGAGGGTACTCTATCACCGGGGAGCTGTTTTTT
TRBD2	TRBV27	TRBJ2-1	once	CASSFSHLTSADEQFF	TGTGCCAGCAGTTTCTCCCACCTCACTAGCGCCGATGAGCAGTTCTTC
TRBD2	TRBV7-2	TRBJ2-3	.	CASRTNYSGGTQYF	TGTGCCAGCAGGACCAACTATAGCGGGGGCACGCAGTATTTT
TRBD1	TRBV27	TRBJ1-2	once	CASGTYRGGGYTF	TGTGCCAGTGGAACATACAGGGGGGGTGGCTACACCTTC
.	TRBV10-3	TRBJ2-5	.	CAISSTQYF	TGTGCCATCAGCTCGACCCAGTACTTC
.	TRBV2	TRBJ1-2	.	CASSGGPFNYGYTF	TGTGCCAGCAGTGGGGGGCCGTTCAACTATGGCTACACCTTC
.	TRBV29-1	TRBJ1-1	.	CSVVEQGIGEAFF	TGCAGCGTTGTAGAACAGGGAATTGGCGAAGCTTTCTTT
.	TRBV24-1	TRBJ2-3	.	CATSDLHSTDTQYF	TGTGCCACCAGTGATTTGCATAGCACAGATACGCAGTATTTT
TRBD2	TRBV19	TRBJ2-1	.	CASSIAGGSYNEQFF	TGTGCCAGTAGCATAGCGGGAGGGTCCTACAATGAGCAGTTCTTC
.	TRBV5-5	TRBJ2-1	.	CASRNERGPKVRSYNEQFF	TGTGCCAGCAGGAACGAAAGGGGCCCAAAAGTCCGCTCCTACAATGAGCAGTTCTTC
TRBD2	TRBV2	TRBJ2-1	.	CASSFSGVNEQFF	TGTGCCAGCAGTTTTAGCGGGGTGAATGAGCAGTTCTTC
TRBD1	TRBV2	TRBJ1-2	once	CASSEDRAYGYTF	TGTGCCAGCAGTGAGGACAGGGCCTATGGCTACACCTTC
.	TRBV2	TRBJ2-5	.	CASTRTPGRQETQYF	TGTGCCAGCACCCGGACTCCAGGCAGGCAAGAGACCCAGTACTTC
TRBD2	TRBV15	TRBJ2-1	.	CATGEGLAYNEQFF	TGTGCCACCGGTGAGGGACTAGCCTACAATGAGCAGTTCTTC
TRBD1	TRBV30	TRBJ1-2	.	CAWSVTGASGYTF	TGTGCCTGGAGTGTAACAGGGGCTTCAGGCTACACCTTC
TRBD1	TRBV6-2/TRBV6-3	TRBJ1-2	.	CASSTDRHYGYTF	TGTGCCAGCAGTACGGACAGGCACTATGGCTACACCTTC
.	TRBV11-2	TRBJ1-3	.	CASSPTGLRFGNTIYF	TGTGCCAGCAGCCCAACCGGACTTCGTTTTGGAAACACCATATATTTT
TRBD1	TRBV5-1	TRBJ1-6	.	CASSRGQNNSPLHF	TGCGCCAGCAGCCGGGGACAGAATAATTCACCCCTCCACTTT
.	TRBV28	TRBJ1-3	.	CASINGKLGNTIYF	TGTGCCAGCATTAACGGGAAACTTGGAAACACCATATATTTT
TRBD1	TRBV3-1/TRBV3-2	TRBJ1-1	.	CASSQARGLTEAFF	TGTGCCAGCAGCCAAGCTAGGGGGCTTACTGAAGCTTTCTTT
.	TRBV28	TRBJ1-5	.	CASSSTGYQPQHF	TGTGCCAGCAGCTCGACAGGTTATCAGCCCCAGCATTTT
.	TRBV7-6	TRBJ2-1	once	CASSLVKTGQFSYNEQFF	TGTGCCAGCAGCTTAGTTAAAACGGGTCAGTTCTCCTACAATGAGCAGTTCTTC
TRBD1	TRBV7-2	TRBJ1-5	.	CASSFDRGLVQPQHF	TGTGCCAGCAGCTTTGACAGGGGTCTAGTTCAGCCCCAGCATTTT
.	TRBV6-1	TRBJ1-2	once	CASSEASRPDYGYTF	TGTGCCAGCAGTGAAGCGTCCAGGCCTGACTATGGCTACACCTTC
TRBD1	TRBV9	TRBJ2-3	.	CASSVSGQGADTQYF	TGTGCCAGCAGCGTATCGGGACAGGGGGCAGATACGCAGTATTTT
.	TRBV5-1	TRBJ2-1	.	CASSLVRFTYNEQFF	TGCGCCAGCAGCTTGGTGAGGTTCACCTACAATGAGCAGTTCTTC
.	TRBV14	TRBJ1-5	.	CASSPTRRFCNQPQHF	TGTGCCAGCAGCCCGACTCGAAGGTTTTGCAATCAGCCCCAGCATTTT
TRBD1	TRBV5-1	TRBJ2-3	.	CASSLASGQGWDTQYF	TGCGCCAGCAGCTTGGCCTCGGGACAGGGTTGGGATACGCAGTATTTT
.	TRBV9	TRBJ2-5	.	CASSVTDQETQYF	TGTGCCAGCAGCGTAACAGATCAAGAGACCCAGTACTTC
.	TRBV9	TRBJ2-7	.	CASSPDLTSSYEQYF	TGTGCCAGCAGCCCAGACTTGACGAGCTCCTACGAGCAGTACTTC
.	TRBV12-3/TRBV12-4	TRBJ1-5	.	CASSLSVYQPQHF	TGTGCCAGCAGTTTATCCGTTTATCAGCCCCAGCATTTT
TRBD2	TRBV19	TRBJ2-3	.	CASSPGTSGLTDTQYF	TGTGCCAGTAGTCCCGGGACTAGCGGGCTCACAGATACGCAGTATTTT
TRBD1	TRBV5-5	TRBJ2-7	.	CASSRGVQTGLGMNKYF	TGTGCCAGCAGCCGAGGGGTCCAGACAGGGTTGGGTATGAATAAGTACTTC